A selection of T cell receptor beta chains follows, all from one sample in a study of blood T cell repertoires in COVID-19. The protocol was immunoSEQ multiplex PCR, while the TCRdb copy is restricted to in-frame clones and leaves out a portion. The table records some 180,000 clones, 80% of them present only once. Sequencing used PBMCs or T cells enriched from blood (not recorded which). Every receptor here comes from a man aged 55 to 70 who had been exposed to COVID-19. The CDR3 runs from the conserved cysteine through the conserved F or W. Fields, in order: clone size, J gene, V gene, D gene, CDR3 protein, CDR3 DNA. The D gene is left open where the match is weak. Size tells how often a clone was seen (once, few, many) or the class of an expanded clone, and some rows leave it out.

. | TRBJ2-6 | TRBV6-1 | . | CASSEGDWNVLTF | TGTGCCAGCAGTGAAGGGGACTGGAACGTCCTGACTTTC
. | TRBJ2-1 | TRBV6-4 | TRBD2 | CASSVGLAGLNEQFF | TGTGCCAGCAGTGTCGGACTAGCGGGTTTAAATGAGCAGTTCTTC
. | TRBJ2-1 | TRBV24-1 | . | CATSDPSTSDEQFF | TGTGCCACCAGTGACCCCTCTACAAGCGATGAGCAGTTCTTC
once | TRBJ2-1 | TRBV19 | . | CASSIRRSGGEQFF | TGTGCCAGTAGTATCCGGCGCTCCGGCGGTGAGCAGTTCTTC
. | TRBJ1-2 | TRBV4-3 | . | CASSPYLLNYGYTF | TGCGCCAGCAGCCCCTACCTTTTGAACTATGGCTACACCTTC
. | TRBJ2-3 | TRBV5-1 | TRBD1 | CASSLTGTGTARFRDTQYF | TGCGCCAGCAGCTTGACCGGGACAGGGACCGCGAGGTTCAGAGATACGCAGTATTTT
. | TRBJ1-2 | TRBV5-1 | . | CASSLKDSYGYTF | TGCGCCAGCAGCTTGAAGGACTCCTATGGCTACACCTTC
. | TRBJ1-3 | TRBV11-3 | . | CASSSTGGNTIYF | TGTGCCAGCAGCTCGACGGGTGGAAACACCATATATTTT
. | TRBJ2-1 | TRBV28 | TRBD2 | CASIPLAGVVDEQFF | TGTGCCAGCATTCCGCTAGCGGGAGTGGTCGATGAGCAGTTCTTC
once | TRBJ1-4 | TRBV11-3 | . | CASSLAPDTPKLFF | TGTGCCAGCAGCTTAGCTCCGGACACTCCAAAACTGTTTTTT
. | TRBJ2-5 | TRBV2 | TRBD1 | CASSTGTGNQETQYF | TGTGCCAGCAGTACCGGGACAGGGAACCAAGAGACCCAGTACTTC
once | TRBJ1-3 | TRBV27 | . | CASSLTEVGNTIYF | TGTGCCAGCAGCCTGACAGAAGTCGGAAACACCATATATTTT
few | TRBJ2-2 | TRBV18 | . | CASSLGGNTGELFF | TGTGCCAGCTCACTCGGGGGTAACACCGGGGAGCTGTTTTTT
few | TRBJ2-1 | TRBV2 | . | CASKGADSYNEQFF | TGTGCCAGCAAAGGGGCGGACTCCTACAATGAGCAGTTCTTC
. | TRBJ2-1 | TRBV5-1 | . | CASSPELRIISYNEQFF | TGCGCCAGCAGCCCCGAGTTGCGGATCATCTCCTACAATGAGCAGTTCTTC
. | TRBJ2-1 | TRBV19 | TRBD2 | CASSTSGLAGGLFF | TGTGCCAGTAGTACTTCGGGACTAGCGGGAGGGCTGTTCTTC
. | TRBJ2-1 | TRBV28 | TRBD1 | CASSLVSTGEQFF | TGTGCCAGCAGTTTAGTATCGACAGGGGAGCAGTTCTTC
. | TRBJ1-2 | TRBV30 | TRBD1 | CAWSGTANYGYTF | TGTGCCTGGAGCGGGACAGCTAACTATGGCTACACCTTC
. | TRBJ2-2 | TRBV19 | TRBD1 | CASKGQGITGELFF | TGTGCCAGTAAGGGACAGGGGATCACCGGGGAGCTGTTTTTT
few | TRBJ2-7 | TRBV5-4 | . | CASSPGVPYEQYF | TGTGCCAGCAGCCCCGGGGTACCCTACGAGCAGTACTTC
. | TRBJ2-1 | TRBV19 | TRBD2 | CASSIAGRTSGYNEQFF | TGTGCCAGTAGTATAGCAGGGAGGACTAGCGGTTACAATGAGCAGTTCTTC
. | TRBJ1-3 | TRBV30 | . | CAWSGTGGNTIYF | TGTGCCTGGAGTGGCACAGGGGGAAACACCATATATTTT
. | TRBJ2-7 | TRBV27 | TRBD1 | CASTPVGQGLYEQYF | TGTGCCAGCACCCCAGTGGGACAGGGCCTGTACGAGCAGTACTTC
once | TRBJ2-2 | TRBV28 | . | CASSFLFGAGELFF | TGTGCCAGCAGTTTCTTATTCGGGGCCGGGGAGCTGTTTTTT
. | TRBJ1-1 | TRBV30 | . | CAWMGPWGTEAFF | TGTGCCTGGATGGGGCCTTGGGGTACTGAAGCTTTCTTT
. | TRBJ2-5 | TRBV18 | TRBD2 | CASSPMTSGRGETQYF | TGTGCCAGCTCACCCATGACTAGCGGGAGAGGAGAGACCCAGTACTTC
few | TRBJ2-1 | TRBV11-3 | TRBD1 | CASSFGQGEDEQFF | TGTGCCAGCAGCTTCGGACAGGGAGAGGATGAGCAGTTCTTC
. | TRBJ2-7 | TRBV6-6 | . | CASSYSHSGSYEQYF | TGTGCCAGCAGTTATTCGCATTCAGGGTCCTACGAGCAGTACTTC
. | TRBJ2-3 | TRBV5-1 | TRBD2 | CASSRLAGSSTDTQYF | TGCGCCAGCAGCCGGCTAGCGGGTTCTAGCACAGATACGCAGTATTTT
. | TRBJ1-1 | TRBV30 | TRBD1 | CAWGDRDTEAFF | TGTGCCTGGGGGGACAGGGACACTGAAGCTTTCTTT
. | TRBJ1-1 | TRBV30 | TRBD1 | CAWSVWTGGTEWTEAFF | TGTGCCTGGAGTGTATGGACAGGGGGTACGGAGTGGACTGAAGCTTTCTTT
. | TRBJ1-3 | TRBV6-6 | . | CASSYTDRLGNTIYF | TGTGCCAGCAGTTACACCGACAGGCTCGGAAACACCATATATTTT
. | TRBJ1-1 | TRBV7-6 | TRBD1 | CASSLGTGGRRTEAFF | TGTGCCAGCAGCTTAGGGACAGGGGGCCGTCGCACTGAAGCTTTCTTT
. | TRBJ2-1 | TRBV27 | TRBD1 | CASSFRLSGQVNNEQFF | TGTGCCAGCAGTTTCAGACTATCGGGACAGGTAAACAATGAGCAGTTCTTC
once | TRBJ2-5 | TRBV5-6 | TRBD2 | CASSQWTSGKETQYF | TGTGCCAGCAGCCAATGGACTAGCGGGAAAGAGACCCAGTACTTC
. | TRBJ1-5 | TRBV5-1 | . | CASSLTMGQPQHF | TGCGCCAGCAGCCTCACCATGGGCCAGCCCCAGCATTTT
. | TRBJ2-3 | TRBV19 | . | CASSRYSTITDTQYF | TGTGCCAGTAGTCGTTATTCGACTATCACAGATACGCAGTATTTT
. | TRBJ1-5 | TRBV27 | . | CASSFSGGNQPQHF | TGTGCCAGCAGTTTTTCAGGCGGCAATCAGCCCCAGCATTTT
. | TRBJ1-3 | TRBV2 | . | CASSEAILSGNTIYF | TGTGCCAGCAGTGAAGCAATCCTCTCTGGAAACACCATATATTTT
. | TRBJ2-7 | TRBV11-2 | . | CASSPASDRGIPWFYEQYF | TGTGCCAGCAGCCCCGCCTCAGATAGGGGGATCCCATGGTTCTACGAGCAGTACTTC
few | TRBJ2-7 | TRBV4-3 | . | CASSQGSGAPYEQYF | TGCGCCAGCAGCCAAGGTTCAGGGGCCCCCTACGAGCAGTACTTC
once | TRBJ2-3 | TRBV5-1 | . | CASSLWGVSTDTQYF | TGCGCCAGCAGCTTGTGGGGGGTAAGCACAGATACGCAGTATTTT
. | TRBJ2-7 | TRBV6-5 | . | CASSFNPNGLYEQYF | TGTGCCAGCAGCTTCAACCCTAACGGGTTGTACGAGCAGTACTTC
few | TRBJ1-1 | TRBV19 | TRBD1 | CASSIGQGIVNTEAFF | TGTGCCAGTAGTATAGGACAGGGGATCGTGAACACTGAAGCTTTCTTT
. | TRBJ2-6 | TRBV29-1 | . | CSARIGANVLTF | TGCAGCGCCAGGATAGGGGCCAACGTCCTGACTTTC
. | TRBJ1-2 | TRBV29-1 | TRBD1 | CSAAATGQSYGYTF | TGCAGCGCCGCTGCCACGGGACAGAGCTATGGCTACACCTTC
. | TRBJ1-1 | TRBV14 | . | CASSQRLTRQHEAFF | TGTGCCAGCAGCCAACGACTAACTAGGCAACATGAAGCTTTCTTT
. | TRBJ2-3 | TRBV27 | TRBD1 | CASITGGPGSDTQYF | TGTGCCAGCATTACAGGGGGCCCCGGTTCAGATACGCAGTATTTT
. | TRBJ2-1 | TRBV5-1 | TRBD2 | CASSSGLAGGIKSYNEQFF | TGCGCCAGCAGCTCGGGACTAGCGGGAGGCATTAAATCCTACAATGAGCAGTTCTTC